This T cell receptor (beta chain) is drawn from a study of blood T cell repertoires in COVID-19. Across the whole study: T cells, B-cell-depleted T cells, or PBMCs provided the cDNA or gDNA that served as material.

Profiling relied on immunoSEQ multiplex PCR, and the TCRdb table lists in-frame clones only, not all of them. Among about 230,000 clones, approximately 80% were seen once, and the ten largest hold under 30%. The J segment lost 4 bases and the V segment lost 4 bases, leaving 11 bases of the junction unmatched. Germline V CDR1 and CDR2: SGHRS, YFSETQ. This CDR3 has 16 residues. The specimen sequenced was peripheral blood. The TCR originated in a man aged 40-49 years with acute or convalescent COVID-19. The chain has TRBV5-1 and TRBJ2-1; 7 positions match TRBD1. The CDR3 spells CASSQEGQDGYNEQFF. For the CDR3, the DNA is TGCGCCAGCAGCCAAGAAGGACAGGATGGGTACAATGAGCAGTTCTTC.